A single sample is the source of the 27 T cell receptor beta chains below, sequenced in a study of regulatory T cells in long-lasting Graves disease. The time point: persistent/refractory GD, antithyroid drugs over 5 years with positive TRAb. PBMC-derived RNA was used for the TCR library. According to the study, TCR beta libraries were built with iRepertoire HTBI primers and CDR3-region Arm-PCR. TCRdb reprocessed the multiplex PCR reads via MiXCR and lists one record per CDR3 protein. The sample lists roughly 400,000 distinct CDR3 sequences, 20% to 25% seen once, with around an eighth in the top ten. Sequencing was performed on peripheral blood mononuclear cells (PBMCs), taken when the disease was refractory, from a patient treated with antithyroid drugs. Every receptor here comes from a female donor with Graves disease.

This clonotype came up many times. The chain employs TRBV27 and TRBJ1-1; TRBD1 agrees at 11 bases. CDR3 length: 17 amino acids. The germline CDR1 and CDR2 sequences are MNHEY and SMNVEV (reference sequence). V was pared by 4 bases and J by 6 bases, with 13 bases of the junction left unmatched. CDR3 residues: CASSSLTPGTGGSEAFF. CDR3 bases: TGTGCCAGCAGTTCACTGACCCCCGGGACAGGGGGTTCTGAAGCTTTCTTT.

In this sample, this clonotype turned up many times. The rearrangement links TRBV11-2 to TRBJ2-6; D perhaps matches TRBD1 (5 bases). The germline CDR1 and CDR2 sequences are SGHAT and FQNNGV. The CDR3 spans 18 residues. The V end was cut by 5 bases, the J end by 2 bases, with 19 bases between. As DNA, the CDR3 is TGTGCCAGCAGCAACCAGGGTGTTTCTGGTACTGGGGCCAACGTCCTGACTTTC. Encoded protein: CASSNQGVSGTGANVLTF.

This clonotype occurred many times. This chain links TRBV6-5 with TRBJ1-4; D ambiguous. CDR1 is MNHEY, CDR2 SVGAGI, per germline. The length of the CDR3 is 16 residues. The V end lost 2 bases, the J end lost 6 bases, and 16 bases lay between the germline ends. Here the CDR3 reads CASSYGGVGMDEKLFF. Written as DNA, the CDR3 is TGTGCCAGCAGTTACGGAGGTGTGGGAATGGATGAAAAACTGTTTTTT.

At least ten counts were recorded for this clonotype. The J gene is TRBJ1-5, the V gene TRBV5-8, with D hard to call. The CDR3 loop spans 15 amino acids. Trimming took off 1 base at V and 2 bases at J, with 10 bases between the two ends. CDR1 is SGHTS and CDR2 is YDEGEE in the germline V gene. The CDR3 spells CASSLQVFGNQPQHF. CDR3 nucleotides: TGTGCCAGCAGCTTGCAGGTCTTTGGCAATCAGCCCCAGCATTTT.

This clonotype was picked up many times. This chain joins TRBV6-1 and TRBJ2-7; 9 bases agree with TRBD2. CDR3 size: 14 residues. CDR1 and CDR2 from the germline V gene are MNHNS and SASEGT. Unmatched junction bases numbered 9, after V lost 6 bases and J lost 6 bases. Here the CDR3 DNA reads TGTGCCAGCAGAGATAGCGGGAGTGCCCCCGAGCAGTACTTC. Translated: CASRDSGSAPEQYF.

This clonotype turned up a few times. The V call is TRBV20-1, the J call TRBJ2-6; D might be TRBD1 or TRBD2, each matching 5 bases. Trimming removed 0 bases from V and 0 bases from J, with 21 bases in between. Germline CDR1 is DFQATT and CDR2 is SNEGSKA (reference sequence). This CDR3 spans 20 amino acids. As DNA, the CDR3 is TGCAGTGCTAGAGATGAGGGGTTAGGGGTAATCCTCTCTGGGGCCAACGTCCTGACTTTC. Translating gives CSARDEGLGVILSGANVLTF.

The chain recombines TRBV5-8 with TRBJ2-5; D possibly corresponds to TRBD2 (5 bases). CDR3 length equals 16 residues. Per the germline V gene, CDR1 is SGHTS and CDR2 is YDEGEE. The V end lost 0 bases, the J end lost 3 bases, and 15 bases lay between the germline ends. The CDR3 DNA is TGTGCCAGCAGCTTGGGCCTGAAAGACTACAAAGAGACCCAGTACTTC. The encoded protein is CASSLGLKDYKETQYF.

This clonotype was picked up a small number of times. This clone may be a read error of a much larger clone one base away. The chain joins TRBV28 to TRBJ1-1; D uncertain. Germline-derived CDR1 and CDR2 are MDHEN and SYDVKM. The CDR3 loop spans 12 amino acids. The CDR3 loop is CTSSIDDTEAFF. Written as DNA, the CDR3 is TGTACCAGCAGTATTGACGACACTGAAGCTTTCTTT. Together with reference TRBV28 and TRBJ1-1, the CDR3 gives the full variable domain: DVKVTQSSRYLVKRTGEKVFLECVQDMDHENMFWYRQDPGLGLRLIYFSYDVKMKEKGDIPEGYSVSREKKERFSLILESASTNQTSMYLCTSSIDDTEAFFGQGTRLTVV.

This clonotype was seen at least ten times. The chain has TRBV3-1 and TRBJ1-5; D unclear. Between the trimmed V and J ends, which lost 0 bases and 3 bases, there was a span of 6 bases. CDR1 and CDR2 (germline): LGHDT, YNNKEL (reference sequence). The CDR3 extends over 14 amino acids. CDR3 loop: CASSQDQVNQPQHF. DNA for the CDR3: TGTGCCAGCAGCCAAGACCAGGTCAATCAGCCCCAGCATTTT.

This clonotype was seen repeatedly, ten times or more. The chain recombines TRBV28 with TRBJ2-5; tentative D call: TRBD2 (6 bases). The V and J ends lost 8 bases and 1 base respectively, with 17 bases between them. Germline CDR1 and CDR2: MDHEN and SYDVKM. This CDR3 spans 15 amino acids. The CDR3 nucleotides are TGTGCCAGCTCCTCGCGGCGGGACGCCCAAGAGACCCAGTACTTC. The encoded protein is CASSSRRDAQETQYF.

This clonotype was detected only a few times. The chain has TRBV7-8 and TRBJ1-5, with D hard to call. This CDR3 has 12 amino acids. The germline V and J ends were trimmed by 3 bases and 5 bases, with 5 bases remaining between them. Germline CDR1 reads SGHVS; CDR2 reads FQNEAQ. The CDR3 here is CASSFFDQPQHF. As DNA, the CDR3 is TGTGCCAGCAGCTTTTTCGATCAGCCCCAGCATTTT.

This clonotype came up a few times. The rearrangement joins TRBV15 to TRBJ2-7; no clear D. The CDR3 runs to 14 residues. CDR1 LNHNV and CDR2 YYDKDF come from the germline V gene (reference sequence). The V end lost 3 bases, the J end lost 3 bases, and 12 bases lay between the germline ends. The CDR3 region has the DNA TGTGCCACCAGCAGTCCTGGAACAAACTACGAGCAGTACTTC. It yields the protein CATSSPGTNYEQYF.

The rearrangement links TRBV30 to TRBJ2-7; D is perhaps TRBD1 (5 bases). V dropped 0 bases and J dropped 8 bases, with 20 bases sitting between them. From germline, CDR1 is GTSNPN and CDR2 SVGIG (reference sequence). The CDR3 is 15 amino acids. The CDR3, as DNA: TGTGCCTGGAGTGTACGCGGCGGTAGGACAACTAAGCAGTACTTC. This codes for CAWSVRGGRTTKQYF. Looking up the rest from reference TRBV30 and TRBJ2-7 gives the full variable domain: SQTIHQWPATLVQPVGSPLSLECTVEGTSNPNLYWYRQAAGRGLQLLFYSVGIGQISSEVPQNLSASRPQDRQFILSSKKLLLSDSGFYLCAWSVRGGRTTKQYFGPGTRLTVT.

Of note for this clonotype: Just one base apart from a much larger clone, this may be a read error. The rearrangement joins TRBV12-3 or TRBV12-4 to TRBJ2-7, with D possibly TRBD1 on 5 matching bases. The CDR3 consists of 12 residues. As DNA, the CDR3 is TGTACCAGCAGTTTCATCAGGGACGAGCAGTACTTC. This encodes CTSSFIRDEQYF.

Many counts were recorded for this clonotype. V and J are TRBV15 and TRBJ2-7; 14 bases fit TRBD2. V shed 3 bases, J shed 2 bases, and the junction held 3 bases outside the gene matches. The CDR3 is made up of 16 amino acids. Germline V gene lookup returns CDR1 LNHNV and CDR2 YYDKDF (reference sequence). CDR3 amino acids: CATSSGLAGGAYEQYF. The CDR3 DNA sequence: TGTGCCACCAGCAGCGGACTAGCGGGAGGAGCCTACGAGCAGTACTTC.

This clonotype was found a few times. The V and J genes are TRBV20-1 and TRBJ2-7; D not certain. CDR3 length: 16 amino acids. Germline loops: CDR1 DFQATT, CDR2 SNEGSKA (reference sequence). The V end lost 6 bases, the J end lost 0 bases, and 21 bases lay between the germline ends. In nucleotides, the CDR3 is TGCAGTGCCACATCCAGGAGCCTAGGGTCCTCCTACGAGCAGTACTTC. Translating gives CSATSRSLGSSYEQYF.

The chain joins TRBV20-1 to TRBJ1-1, with 9 bases matching TRBD1. V was clipped by 6 bases and J by 4 bases; unmatched bases: 9. The CDR3 sequence is 14 residues long. Germline V gene sequence: CDR1 DFQATT, CDR2 SNEGSKA (reference sequence). The DNA of the CDR3 is TGCAGTGCCTCCCAGGGACAGGGCACCACTGAAGCTTTCTTT. It encodes CSASQGQGTTEAFF.

The table lists this clonotype with a few counts. V usage is TRBV18 and J usage is TRBJ2-1; 10 bases line up with TRBD2. The CDR3 length is 15 residues. Trimming took 2 bases from V and 10 from J; bases not matched to a gene: 8. CDR1 and CDR2 from the germline V gene are KGHSH and LQKENI. The CDR3 loop reads CASSPGLAVVMEQFF. The CDR3 coding sequence is TGTGCCAGCTCACCAGGACTAGCGGTGGTAATGGAGCAGTTCTTC.

This clonotype came up many times. The chain couples TRBV5-1 to TRBJ1-3; D gene uncertain. Trimming stripped 2 bases from V and 4 bases from J, with 16 bases between. Germline lookup yields CDR1 SGHRS and CDR2 YFSETQ. CDR3 size: 16 residues. Here the CDR3 DNA reads TGCGCCAGCAGCTTTCGGGCCAGACCCGAAGGAAACACCATATATTTT. It translates to CASSFRARPEGNTIYF.

The chain carries TRBV30 and TRBJ1-5, with a weak D call TRBD1 (5 bases). Trimming removed 5 bases from V and 5 bases from J, with 13 bases in between. The CDR3 spans 13 residues. Germline CDR1 reads GTSNPN; CDR2 reads SVGIG (reference sequence). The CDR3 reads CAWGGPAHQPQHF. In DNA form, the CDR3 reads TGTGCCTGGGGGGGTCCTGCCCATCAGCCCCAGCATTTT.

This clonotype has a handful of counts. The chain links TRBV20-1 to TRBJ2-5; 8 bases agree with TRBD2. The CDR3 is made up of 13 amino acids. CDR1 is DFQATT and CDR2 is SNEGSKA in the germline V gene (reference sequence). The junction had 14 bases not matched to a gene; V was cut back by 8 bases and J by 9 bases. The CDR3 sequence: CSSEAGDGGSQYF. As DNA, the CDR3 is TGCAGTTCGGAAGCGGGAGACGGGGGGTCCCAGTACTTC.

Note on this clonotype: Being one base from a much bigger clone, this may be a read error. This rearrangement joins TRBV28 to TRBJ1-4; the D is unclear. Germline V gene sequence: CDR1 MDHEN, CDR2 SYDVKM. Trimming removed 4 bases at V and 7 bases at J, with 7 bases between. CDR3 length equals 12 residues. CDR3 in DNA: TGTGCCAGCAGTTCTGAACCTGAAAAACTGTTTTTT. This codes for CASSSEPEKLFF. The whole variable domain, filled in from reference TRBV28 and TRBJ1-4, reads DVKVTQSSRYLVKRTGEKVFLECVQDMDHENMFWYRQDPGLGLRLIYFSYDVKMKEKGDIPEGYSVSREKKERFSLILESASTNQTSMYLCASSSEPEKLFFGSGTQLSVL.

This clonotype was found many times. The chain carries TRBV12-3 or TRBV12-4 and TRBJ1-5; the D is unclear. The CDR3 has 15 amino acids. The V end lost 3 bases, the J end lost 2 bases, and 11 bases lay between the germline ends. CDR3 residues: CASSFQATGNQPQHF. The CDR3 nucleotides read TGTGCCAGCAGTTTCCAGGCTACGGGCAATCAGCCCCAGCATTTT.

This clonotype was observed many times. V gene TRBV6-1 combines with J gene TRBJ1-2; D not resolved. The CDR3 is made up of 14 amino acids. Trimming removed 6 bases from V and 5 bases from J, with 16 bases in between. Germline V CDR1 and CDR2: MNHNS, SASEGT. This CDR3 reads CASSSALGVYGYTF. DNA of the CDR3: TGTGCCAGCAGCAGCGCCTTGGGAGTATATGGCTACACCTTC.

This clonotype was detected many times. The chain uses TRBV5-1 and TRBJ2-7; either TRBD1 or TRBD2 may fit D (5 bases each). V was shortened by 4 bases and J by 3 bases, with 20 bases between the two germline ends. CDR3 length: 16 residues. In germline, CDR1 is SGHRS, CDR2 YFSETQ. CDR3 nucleotides: TGCGCCAGCAGCCCGGGCGGGTGGACTGGGGGCTACGAGCAGTACTTC. This translates into CASSPGGWTGGYEQYF. Supplemented by reference TRBV5-1 and TRBJ2-7, the full variable domain reads KAGVTQTPRYLIKTRGQQVTLSCSPISGHRSVSWYQQTPGQGLQFLFEYFSETQRNKGNFPGRFSGRQFSNSRSEMNVSTLELGDSALYLCASSPGGWTGGYEQYFGPGTRLTVT.

This clonotype was counted many times. This chain connects TRBV12-3 or TRBV12-4 to TRBJ2-1, with TRBD1 matching 11 bases. This CDR3 is 13 amino acids long. Unmatched junction bases numbered 4, after V lost 5 bases and J lost 10 bases. CDR3 protein: CASSLDRGLEQFF. As DNA, the CDR3 is TGTGCCAGCAGTCTGGACAGGGGGCTAGAGCAGTTCTTC.

This clonotype was picked up many times. The genes are TRBV20-1 and TRBJ1-6; no reliable D call. V lost 3 bases and J 7 bases, leaving 10 bases between the germline ends. This CDR3 has 13 amino acids. CDR1 and CDR2 from the germline V gene are DFQATT and SNEGSKA (reference sequence). The CDR3 DNA follows: TGCAGTGCTAGGGTAGATTGGAATTCACCCCTCCACTTT. Encoded protein: CSARVDWNSPLHF.